This section outlines one T cell receptor beta chain sequence together with its context. Antigen specificity is unknown. V shed 3 bases and J 2 bases; nucleotides not matched to a gene: 12. The CDR3 spans 18 residues. Germline values: CDR1 SGHDT, CDR2 YYEEEE. The time point: pretreatment peripheral blood. The entry originates in a study of PD-L1 blockade in urothelial cancer. Study-wide background: Male sex and bladder-origin urothelial cancer were recorded for about 85% of the roughly 30 patients. Broader study findings: Lower pretreatment blood TCR clonality, under the median, predicted better survival, researchers reported.

The data were produced by immunoSEQ multiplex PCR, yet TCRdb's version contains in-frame clones alone and is incomplete. The sample yields over 35,000 clones, around four fifths seen once. V gene TRBV5-6 combines with J gene TRBJ2-7; 12 nucleotides agree with TRBD2. The material sequenced was PBMCs, taken around atezolizumab (anti-PD-L1) treatment. The sequence derives from a man of 80 years or more with urothelial cancer. Here the CDR3 DNA reads TGTGCCAGCAGCTCGAACCTGGGACTAGCGGGTTCCGCCTACGAGCAGTACTTC. It is translated as CASSSNLGLAGSAYEQYF.